This T cell receptor (beta chain) was retrieved from a study of shared clonotypes between healthy human individuals. V was cut by 0 bases and J by 9 bases, with 12 bases left in between. CDR1 and CDR2 (germline): SGHTS, YDEGEE. This CDR3 region has 13 residues. Method: immunoSEQ multiplex PCR; TCRdb's copy keeps in-frame clones and lacks some. Found here are 2 million to 2.5 million clones, roughly 92% of them singletons; the top ten hold more than 0.35%. The chain links TRBV5-8 to TRBJ1-1; D ambiguous. The source is a young man in good health. Some clones in this sample may be carry-over from other donors' samples. The specimen sequenced was naive CD4+ T cells from PBMCs. Subset given: CD45RA+ positively selected. CDR3 DNA sequence: TGTGCCAGCAGCTTGGATGATCGGGGAAAAGCTTTCTTT. Protein: CASSLDDRGKAFF.